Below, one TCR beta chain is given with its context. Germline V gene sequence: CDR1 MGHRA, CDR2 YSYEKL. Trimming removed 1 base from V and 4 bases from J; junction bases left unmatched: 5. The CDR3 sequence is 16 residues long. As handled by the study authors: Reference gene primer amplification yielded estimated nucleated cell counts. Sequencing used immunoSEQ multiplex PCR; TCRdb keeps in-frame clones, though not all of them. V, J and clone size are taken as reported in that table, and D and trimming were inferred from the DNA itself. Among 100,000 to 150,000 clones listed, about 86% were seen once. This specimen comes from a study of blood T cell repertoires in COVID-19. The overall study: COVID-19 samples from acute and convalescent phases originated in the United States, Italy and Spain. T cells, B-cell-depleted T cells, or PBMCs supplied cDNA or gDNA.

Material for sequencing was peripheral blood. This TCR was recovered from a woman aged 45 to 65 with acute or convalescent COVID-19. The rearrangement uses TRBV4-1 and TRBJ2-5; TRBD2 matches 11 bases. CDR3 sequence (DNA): TGCGCCAGCAGCCAAGGAGATAGCGGGAGGGGAGAGACCCAGTACTTC. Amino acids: CASSQGDSGRGETQYF.